This T cell receptor beta chain was sequenced in a study of T-cell memory formation after mild COVID-19 (dated by TCRdb to the early 2020s). Notes on the research overall: Most TCR sequence clusters were specific to one of the two donors. T-cell clones expanding and contracting after mild COVID-19 in a couple of donors were tracked by longitudinal TCRalpha and TCRbeta repertoire sequencing. Two young, previously healthy adult volunteers made up the cohort, one male and one female. Broader findings and caveats from the paper: Contracting CD4+ clones turned up mainly in the CM and EM memory subsets, whereas EMRA was where CD8+ clones were enriched. Clones contracting from day 15 to 85 had balanced CD4/CD8 phenotypes, while a second wave expanding from day 15 to 37 was biased towards CD4+. The detection of some responding clones in pre-infection memory suggests that pre-existing cross-reactive memory T cells joined the SARS-CoV-2 response. SARS-CoV-2 specificity was not confirmed for the second-wave clones peaking on day 37. The study included only a couple of mild cases, and larger cohorts that include severe cases with pre-infection samples were judged to be necessary.

Measured from the cysteine to the phenylalanine, the CDR3 is 13 residues long. The only DNA kept is the CDR3, 39 bases in frame from the first base. V trim: 6 bases; J trim: 5 bases; unmatched bases: 4. Sequences SGHNT (CDR1) and YYREEE (CDR2) are obtained from the germline V gene (reference sequence). Ficoll-Paque density gradient centrifugation was the method used to isolate PBMCs. The listed sequencing device is Illumina NovaSeq 6000. Using 5'RACE with constant-segment primers, TCRalpha and TCRbeta cDNA libraries were constructed, with sample barcodes and unique molecular identifiers added in the process. Trizol reagent was used to extract RNA from every sample. The libraries were amplified in two PCR steps, and the second step added a second sample barcode and Illumina TruSeq adapters. The libraries were sequenced on an Illumina NovaSeq using 2 x 150 bp paired-end reads. Under the source paper's analysis protocol: Reads were demultiplexed and collapsed into UMI-guided consensus sequences with migec v1.2.7. Using mixcr v2.1.11, UMI consensuses were aligned to TRA and TRB V and J templates and then assembled into clonotypes. A clonotype was counted as expanded or contracted only if both edgeR and NoisET called the change significant, with noise models trained on biological replicates. For edgeR calls, the thresholds were a false discovery rate-adjusted p below 0.01 and a log2 fold-change of 1. As an exploratory analysis of dynamics, max-normalized trajectories of the 1000 most abundant clonotypes were examined with PCA combined with hierarchical clustering. Each responding clone was given a CD4 or CD8 phenotype based on the CD4+ and CD8+ repertoires, which had been sequenced separately. TCRdb ran its own pipeline on the public reads, namely fastp trimming at Q25 and MiXCR clone calling, and kept in-frame beta chains. Rows with a matching CDR3 protein are joined into one entry that keeps the most common DNA and genes. The V and J calls reflect TCRdb's pipeline rather than the authors' work. Here the sample has approximately 100,000 distinct CDR3 sequences; roughly 10% occur a single time. Approximately 40% of the sample goes to the ten largest clones.

In this sample, this clonotype turned up many times. It lacks a known antigen. Base qualities are not provided; no much larger clone lies one nucleotide away. The V and J genes are TRBV5-4 and TRBJ2-2, and TRBD1 aligns with 7 junction nucleotides. This receptor was taken from a man between 18 and 29 years old who had mild COVID-19 (a few samples of this study predate the infection). The sample titles of this study are shuffled in the database, so cell type and time point are left out; the donor was told from shared clones. The sample was PBMCs or a T cell subset sorted from them (not recorded which). The CDR3 protein is CASIKQGTGELFF. The sequenced DNA is TGTGCCAGCATAAAACAGGGGACCGGGGAGCTGTTTTTT.